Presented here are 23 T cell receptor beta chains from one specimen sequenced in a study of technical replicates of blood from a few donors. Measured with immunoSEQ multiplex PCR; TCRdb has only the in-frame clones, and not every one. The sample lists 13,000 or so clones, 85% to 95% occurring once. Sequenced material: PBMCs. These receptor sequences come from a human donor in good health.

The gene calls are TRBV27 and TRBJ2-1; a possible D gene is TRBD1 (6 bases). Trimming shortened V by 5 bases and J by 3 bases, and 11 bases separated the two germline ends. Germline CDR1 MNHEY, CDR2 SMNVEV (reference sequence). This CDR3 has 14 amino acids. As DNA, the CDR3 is TGTGCCAGCAGTCCCCAGGGGTACTACAATGAGCAGTTCTTC. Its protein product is CASSPQGYYNEQFF.

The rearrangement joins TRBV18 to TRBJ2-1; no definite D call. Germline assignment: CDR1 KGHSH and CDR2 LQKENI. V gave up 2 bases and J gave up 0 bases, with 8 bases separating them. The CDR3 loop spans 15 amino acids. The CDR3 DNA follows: TGTGCCAGCTCACCAGACTCGAGCTCCTACAATGAGCAGTTCTTC. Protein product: CASSPDSSSYNEQFF.

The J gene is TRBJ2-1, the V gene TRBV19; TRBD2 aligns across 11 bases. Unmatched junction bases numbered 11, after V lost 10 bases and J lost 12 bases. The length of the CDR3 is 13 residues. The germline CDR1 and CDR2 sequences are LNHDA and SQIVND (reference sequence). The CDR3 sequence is CATGTSGLGGQFF. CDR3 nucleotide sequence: TGTGCCACCGGGACTAGCGGACTTGGTGGGCAGTTCTTC.

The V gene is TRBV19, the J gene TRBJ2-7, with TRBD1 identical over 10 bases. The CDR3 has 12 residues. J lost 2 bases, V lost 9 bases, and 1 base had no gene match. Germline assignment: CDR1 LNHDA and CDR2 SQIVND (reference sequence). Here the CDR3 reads CASGQGAYEQYF. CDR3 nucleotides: TGTGCCAGCGGACAGGGGGCCTACGAGCAGTACTTC.

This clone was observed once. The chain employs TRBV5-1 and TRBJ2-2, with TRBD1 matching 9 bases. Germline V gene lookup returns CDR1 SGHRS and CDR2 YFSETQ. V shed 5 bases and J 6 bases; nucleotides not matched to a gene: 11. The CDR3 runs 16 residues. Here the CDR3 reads CASRPRTGETPGELFF. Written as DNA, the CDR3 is TGCGCCAGCAGGCCTCGGACAGGGGAGACCCCCGGGGAGCTGTTTTTT.

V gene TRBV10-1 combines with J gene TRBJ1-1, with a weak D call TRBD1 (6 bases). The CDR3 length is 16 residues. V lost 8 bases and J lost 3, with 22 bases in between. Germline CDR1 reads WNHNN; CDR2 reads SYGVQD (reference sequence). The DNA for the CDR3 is TGCGCCAGCTCCCCGGGGGGGGCGGGTAAGGACACTGAAGCTTTCTTT. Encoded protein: CASSPGGAGKDTEAFF.

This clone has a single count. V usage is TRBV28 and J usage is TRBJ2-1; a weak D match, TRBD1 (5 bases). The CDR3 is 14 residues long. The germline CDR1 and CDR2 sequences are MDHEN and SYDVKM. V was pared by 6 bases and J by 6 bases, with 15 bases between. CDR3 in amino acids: CASSPQGFGNEQFF. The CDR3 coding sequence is TGTGCCAGCAGCCCGCAGGGTTTCGGCAATGAGCAGTTCTTC.

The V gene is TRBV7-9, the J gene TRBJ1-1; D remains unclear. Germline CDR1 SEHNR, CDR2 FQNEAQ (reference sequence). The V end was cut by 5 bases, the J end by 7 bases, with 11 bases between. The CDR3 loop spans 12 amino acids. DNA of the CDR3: TGTGCCAGCAGCCACAGCCCCCTTGAAGCTTTCTTT. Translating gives CASSHSPLEAFF.

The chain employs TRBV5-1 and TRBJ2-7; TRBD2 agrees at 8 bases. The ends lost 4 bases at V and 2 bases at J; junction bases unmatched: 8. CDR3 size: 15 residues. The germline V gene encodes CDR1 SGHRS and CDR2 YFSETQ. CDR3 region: CASSPSSGGTYEQYF. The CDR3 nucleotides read TGCGCCAGCAGCCCGAGTTCGGGGGGGACCTACGAGCAGTACTTC.

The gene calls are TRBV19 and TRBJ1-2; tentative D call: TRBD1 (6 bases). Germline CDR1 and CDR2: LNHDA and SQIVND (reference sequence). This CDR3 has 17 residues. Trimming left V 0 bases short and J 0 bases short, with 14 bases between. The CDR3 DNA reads TGTGCCAGTAGTATAGACCCCAGGGGCCTCTCTAACTATGGCTACACCTTC. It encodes CASSIDPRGLSNYGYTF.

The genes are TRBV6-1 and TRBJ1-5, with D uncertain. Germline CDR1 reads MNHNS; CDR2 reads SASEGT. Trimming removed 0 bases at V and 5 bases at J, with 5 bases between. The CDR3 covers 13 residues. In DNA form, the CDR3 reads TGTGCCAGCAGTGAAGCCCCGTATCAGCCCCAGCATTTT. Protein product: CASSEAPYQPQHF.

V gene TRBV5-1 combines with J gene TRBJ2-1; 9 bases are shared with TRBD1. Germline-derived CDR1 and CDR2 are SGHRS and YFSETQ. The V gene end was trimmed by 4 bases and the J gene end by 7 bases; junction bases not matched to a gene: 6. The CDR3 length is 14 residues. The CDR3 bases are TGCGCCAGCAGCGACGGGACAGGGACAAATGAGCAGTTCTTC. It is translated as CASSDGTGTNEQFF.

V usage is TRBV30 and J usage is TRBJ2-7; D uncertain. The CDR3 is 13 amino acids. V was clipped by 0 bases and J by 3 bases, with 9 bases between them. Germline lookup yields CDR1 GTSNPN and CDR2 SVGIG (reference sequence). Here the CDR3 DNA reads TGTGCCTGGAGTGTGGGCAGAAACTACGAGCAGTACTTC. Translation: CAWSVGRNYEQYF.

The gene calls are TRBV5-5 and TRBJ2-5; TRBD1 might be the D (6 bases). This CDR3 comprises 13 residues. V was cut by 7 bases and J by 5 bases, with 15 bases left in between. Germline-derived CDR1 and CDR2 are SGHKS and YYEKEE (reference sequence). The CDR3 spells CASRTATSETQYF. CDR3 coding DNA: TGTGCCAGCCGGACAGCCACATCGGAGACCCAGTACTTC. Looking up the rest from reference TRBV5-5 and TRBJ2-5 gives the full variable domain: DAGVTQSPTHLIKTRGQQVTLRCSPISGHKSVSWYQQVLGQGPQFIFQYYEKEERGRGNFPDRFSARQFPNYSSELNVNALLLGDSALYLCASRTATSETQYFGPGTRLLVL.

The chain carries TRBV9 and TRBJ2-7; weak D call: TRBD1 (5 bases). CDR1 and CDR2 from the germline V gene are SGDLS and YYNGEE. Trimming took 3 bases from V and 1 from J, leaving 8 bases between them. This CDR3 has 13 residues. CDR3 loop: CASSGGQSYEQYF. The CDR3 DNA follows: TGTGCCAGCAGCGGCGGACAATCCTACGAGCAGTACTTC.

The CDR3 sequence: CASSQGEPDHVMRQFF. CDR3 DNA sequence: TGTGCCAGCAGCCAAGGGGAGCCGGACCACGTAATGAGGCAGTTCTTC. This rearrangement joins TRBV4-2 to TRBJ2-1; D is perhaps TRBD2 (5 bases). The V end was cut by 1 base, the J end by 12 bases, with 22 bases between. The CDR3 totals 16 residues. The germline V gene has CDR1 LGHNA and CDR2 YNFKEQ.

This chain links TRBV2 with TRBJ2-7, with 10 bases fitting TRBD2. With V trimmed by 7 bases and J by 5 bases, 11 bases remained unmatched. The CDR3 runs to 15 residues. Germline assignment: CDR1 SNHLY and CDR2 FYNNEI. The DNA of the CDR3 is TGTGCCAGCATTTCGAGCACTAGCGGGATGAACGAGCAGTACTTC. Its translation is CASISSTSGMNEQYF.

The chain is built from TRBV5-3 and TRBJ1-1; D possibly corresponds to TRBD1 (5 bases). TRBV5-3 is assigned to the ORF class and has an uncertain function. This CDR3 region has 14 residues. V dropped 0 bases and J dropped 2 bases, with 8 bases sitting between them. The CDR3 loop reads CARSLGQRNTEAFF. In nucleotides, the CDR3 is TGTGCCAGAAGCTTGGGACAGCGAAACACTGAAGCTTTCTTT.

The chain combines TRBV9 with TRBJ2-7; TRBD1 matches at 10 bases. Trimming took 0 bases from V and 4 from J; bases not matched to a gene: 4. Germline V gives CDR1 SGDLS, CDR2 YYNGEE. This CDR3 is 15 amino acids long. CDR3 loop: CASSVDGTGVYEQYF. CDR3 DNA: TGTGCCAGCAGCGTAGATGGGACAGGGGTATACGAGCAGTACTTC. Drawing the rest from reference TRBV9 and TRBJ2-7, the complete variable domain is DSGVTQTPKHLITATGQRVTLRCSPRSGDLSVYWYQQSLDQGLQFLIQYYNGEERAKGNILERFSAQQFPDLHSELNLSSLELGDSALYFCASSVDGTGVYEQYFGPGTRLTVT.

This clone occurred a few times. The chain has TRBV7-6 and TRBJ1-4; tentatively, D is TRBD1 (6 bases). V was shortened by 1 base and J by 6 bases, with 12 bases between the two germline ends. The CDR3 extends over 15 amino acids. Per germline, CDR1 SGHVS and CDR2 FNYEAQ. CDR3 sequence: CASSLEVGADEKLFF. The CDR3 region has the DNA TGTGCCAGCAGCTTAGAAGTGGGGGCCGATGAAAAACTGTTTTTT.

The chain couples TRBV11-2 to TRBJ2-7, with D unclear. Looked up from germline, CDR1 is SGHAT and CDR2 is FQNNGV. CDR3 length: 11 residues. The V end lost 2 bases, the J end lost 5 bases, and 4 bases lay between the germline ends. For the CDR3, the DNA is TGTGCCAGCAGCTTATACAACGAGCAGTACTTC. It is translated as CASSLYNEQYF.

CDR3 DNA sequence: TGCGCCAGCAGCAAGCGGGAGTTCGGTAAAGATACGCAGTATTTT. It specifies CASSKREFGKDTQYF. V is TRBV5-1 and J is TRBJ2-3, with TRBD2 matching over 8 bases. Germline CDR1 and CDR2: SGHRS and YFSETQ. J was trimmed by 5 bases and V by 4 bases; bases with no gene match: 9. The CDR3 has 15 amino acids.

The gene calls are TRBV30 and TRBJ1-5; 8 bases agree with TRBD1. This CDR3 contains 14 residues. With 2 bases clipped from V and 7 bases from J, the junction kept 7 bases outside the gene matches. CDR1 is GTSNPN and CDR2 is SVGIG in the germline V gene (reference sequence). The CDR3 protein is CAWSSDRDDQPQHF. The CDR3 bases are TGTGCCTGGAGTTCGGACAGGGACGACCAGCCCCAGCATTTT.